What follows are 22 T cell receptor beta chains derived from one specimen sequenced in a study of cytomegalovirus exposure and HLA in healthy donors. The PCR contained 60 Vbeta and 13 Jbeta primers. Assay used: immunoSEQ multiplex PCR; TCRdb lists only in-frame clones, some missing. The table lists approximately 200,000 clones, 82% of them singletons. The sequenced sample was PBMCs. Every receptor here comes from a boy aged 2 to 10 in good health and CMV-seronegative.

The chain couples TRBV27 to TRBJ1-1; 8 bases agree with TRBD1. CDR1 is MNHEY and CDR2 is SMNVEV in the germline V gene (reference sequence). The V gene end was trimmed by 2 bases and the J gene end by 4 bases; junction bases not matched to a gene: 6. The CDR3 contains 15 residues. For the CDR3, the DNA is TGTGCCAGCAGTTTAAGGGGGACAGGCCTCACTGAAGCTTTCTTT. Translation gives CASSLRGTGLTEAFF.

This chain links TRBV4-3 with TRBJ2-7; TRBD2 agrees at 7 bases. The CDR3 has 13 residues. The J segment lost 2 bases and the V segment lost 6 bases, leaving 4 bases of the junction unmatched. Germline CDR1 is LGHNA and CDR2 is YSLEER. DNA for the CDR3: TGCGCCAGCAGTAGCGGGCGAACCTACGAGCAGTACTTC. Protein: CASSSGRTYEQYF.

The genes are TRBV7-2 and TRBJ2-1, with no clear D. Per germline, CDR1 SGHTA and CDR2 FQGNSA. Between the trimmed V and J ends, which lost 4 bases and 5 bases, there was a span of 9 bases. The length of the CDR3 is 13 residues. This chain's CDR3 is CASSSQRNNEQFF. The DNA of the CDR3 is TGTGCCAGCAGCTCTCAGCGAAACAATGAGCAGTTCTTC. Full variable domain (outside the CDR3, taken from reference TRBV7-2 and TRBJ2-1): GAGVSQSPSNKVTEKGKDVELRCDPISGHTALYWYRQSLGQGLEFLIYFQGNSAPDKSGLPSDRFSAERTGGSVSTLTIQRTQQEDSAVYLCASSSQRNNEQFFGPGTRLTVL.

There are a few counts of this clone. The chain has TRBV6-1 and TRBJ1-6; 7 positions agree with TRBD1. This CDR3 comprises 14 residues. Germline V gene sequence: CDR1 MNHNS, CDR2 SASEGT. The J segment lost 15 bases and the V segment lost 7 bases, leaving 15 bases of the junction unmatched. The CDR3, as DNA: TGTGCCAGCATACGGGACAGATATAATTCCGTCCTCCACTTT. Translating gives CASIRDRYNSVLHF.

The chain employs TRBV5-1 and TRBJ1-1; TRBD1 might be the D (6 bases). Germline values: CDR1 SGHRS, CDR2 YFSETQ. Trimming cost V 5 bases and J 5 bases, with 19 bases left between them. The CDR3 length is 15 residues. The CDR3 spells CASSARGVQGTEAFF. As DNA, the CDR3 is TGCGCCAGCAGTGCCAGGGGAGTTCAAGGAACTGAAGCTTTCTTT.

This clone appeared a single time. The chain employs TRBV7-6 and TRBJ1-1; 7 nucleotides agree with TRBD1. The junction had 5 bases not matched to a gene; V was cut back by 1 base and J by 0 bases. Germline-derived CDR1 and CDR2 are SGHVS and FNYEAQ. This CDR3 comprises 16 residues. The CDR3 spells CASSLVTGTLNTEAFF. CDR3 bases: TGTGCCAGCAGCTTAGTGACAGGGACGTTGAACACTGAAGCTTTCTTT. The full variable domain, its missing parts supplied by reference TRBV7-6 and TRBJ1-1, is GAGVSQSPRYKVTKRGQDVALRCDPISGHVSLYWYRQALGQGPEFLTYFNYEAQQDKSGLPNDRFSAERPEGSISTLTIQRTEQRDSAMYRCASSLVTGTLNTEAFFGQGTRLTVV.

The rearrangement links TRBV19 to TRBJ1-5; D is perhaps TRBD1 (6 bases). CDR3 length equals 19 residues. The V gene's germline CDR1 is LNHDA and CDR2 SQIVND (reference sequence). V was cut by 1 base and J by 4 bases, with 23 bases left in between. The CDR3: CASSIVGRGAGIRNQPQHF. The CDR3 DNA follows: TGTGCCAGTAGTATAGTAGGACGGGGGGCAGGCATCCGGAATCAGCCCCAGCATTTT. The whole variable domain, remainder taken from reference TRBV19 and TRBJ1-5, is DGGITQSPKYLFRKEGQNVTLSCEQNLNHDAMYWYRQDPGQGLRLIYYSQIVNDFQKGDIAEGYSVSREKKESFPLTVTSAQKNPTAFYLCASSIVGRGAGIRNQPQHFGDGTRLSIL.

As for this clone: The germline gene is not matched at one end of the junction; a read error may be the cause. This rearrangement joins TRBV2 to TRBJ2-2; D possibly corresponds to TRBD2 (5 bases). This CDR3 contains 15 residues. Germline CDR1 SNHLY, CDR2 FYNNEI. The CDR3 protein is CASTRGIAKTGELFF. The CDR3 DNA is TGTGCCAGCACCCGAGGGATAGCGAAGACCGGGGAGCTGTTTTTT.

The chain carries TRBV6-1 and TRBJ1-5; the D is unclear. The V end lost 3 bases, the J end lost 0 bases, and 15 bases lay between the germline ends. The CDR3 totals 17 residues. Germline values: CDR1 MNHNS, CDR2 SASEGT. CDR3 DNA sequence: TGTGCCAGCAGTGATCCATGGAGGGAACTTAGCAATCAGCCCCAGCATTTT. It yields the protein CASSDPWRELSNQPQHF.

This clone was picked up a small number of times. As DNA, the CDR3 is TGTGCCAGCAGTAACCAGGGATTCGTCCCTGAAGCTTTCTTT. Translation gives CASSNQGFVPEAFF. The chain employs TRBV7-9 and TRBJ1-1; tentatively, D is TRBD1 (5 bases). In germline, CDR1 is SEHNR, CDR2 FQNEAQ (reference sequence). With 6 bases removed from V and 6 bases from J, the gap between germline ends came to 17 bases. The length of the CDR3 is 14 residues. Full variable domain (remainder filled in from reference TRBV7-9 and TRBJ1-1): DTGVSQNPRHKITKRGQNVTFRCDPISEHNRLYWYRQTLGQGPEFLTYFQNEAQLEKSRLLSDRFSAERPKGSFSTLEIQRTEQGDSAMYLCASSNQGFVPEAFFGQGTRLTVV.

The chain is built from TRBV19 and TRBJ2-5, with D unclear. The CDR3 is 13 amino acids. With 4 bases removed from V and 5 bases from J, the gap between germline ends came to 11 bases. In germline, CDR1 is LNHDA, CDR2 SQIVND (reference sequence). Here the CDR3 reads CASSTPQNETQYF. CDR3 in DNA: TGTGCCAGTAGTACCCCGCAGAACGAGACCCAGTACTTC.

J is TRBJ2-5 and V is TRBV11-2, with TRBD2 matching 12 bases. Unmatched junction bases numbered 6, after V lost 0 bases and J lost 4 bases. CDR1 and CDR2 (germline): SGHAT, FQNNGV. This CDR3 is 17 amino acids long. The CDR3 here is CASSLDGRLAGAETQYF. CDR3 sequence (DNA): TGTGCCAGCAGCTTAGATGGTCGACTAGCGGGAGCAGAGACCCAGTACTTC.

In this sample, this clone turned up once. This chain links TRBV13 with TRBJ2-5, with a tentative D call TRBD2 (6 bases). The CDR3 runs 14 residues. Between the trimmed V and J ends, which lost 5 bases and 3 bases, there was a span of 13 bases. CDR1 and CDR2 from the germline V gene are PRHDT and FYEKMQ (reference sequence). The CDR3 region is CASSIPGLEETQYF. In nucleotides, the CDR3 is TGTGCCAGCAGCATACCGGGACTCGAAGAGACCCAGTACTTC.

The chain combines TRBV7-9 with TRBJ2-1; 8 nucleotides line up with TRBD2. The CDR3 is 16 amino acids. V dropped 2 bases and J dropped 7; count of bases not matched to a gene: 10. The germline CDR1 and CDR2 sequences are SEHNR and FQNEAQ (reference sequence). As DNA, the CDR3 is TGTGCCAGCAGCTTAACTCCTAGCGGGTTACATAATGAGCAGTTCTTC. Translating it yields CASSLTPSGLHNEQFF. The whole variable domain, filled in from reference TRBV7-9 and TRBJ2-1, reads DTGVSQNPRHKITKRGQNVTFRCDPISEHNRLYWYRQTLGQGPEFLTYFQNEAQLEKSRLLSDRFSAERPKGSFSTLEIQRTEQGDSAMYLCASSLTPSGLHNEQFFGPGTRLTVL.

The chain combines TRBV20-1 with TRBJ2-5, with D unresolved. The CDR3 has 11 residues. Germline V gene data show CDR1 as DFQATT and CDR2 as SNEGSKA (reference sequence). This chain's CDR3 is CSSSAKETQYF. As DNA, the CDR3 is TGCAGCTCTAGTGCCAAAGAGACCCAGTACTTC.

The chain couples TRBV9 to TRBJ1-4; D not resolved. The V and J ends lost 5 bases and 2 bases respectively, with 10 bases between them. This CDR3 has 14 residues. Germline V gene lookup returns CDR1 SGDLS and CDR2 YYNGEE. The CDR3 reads CASSATTTNEKLFF. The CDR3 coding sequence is TGTGCCAGCAGTGCAACCACTACTAATGAAAAACTGTTTTTT. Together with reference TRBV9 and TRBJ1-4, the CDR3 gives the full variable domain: DSGVTQTPKHLITATGQRVTLRCSPRSGDLSVYWYQQSLDQGLQFLIQYYNGEERAKGNILERFSAQQFPDLHSELNLSSLELGDSALYFCASSATTTNEKLFFGSGTQLSVL.

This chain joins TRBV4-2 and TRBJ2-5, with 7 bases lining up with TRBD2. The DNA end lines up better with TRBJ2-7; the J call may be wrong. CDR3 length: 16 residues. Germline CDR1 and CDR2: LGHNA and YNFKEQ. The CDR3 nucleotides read TGTGCCAGCAGCCAAGATTCGGGCGGGGGACCCTACGAGCAGTACTTC. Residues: CASSQDSGGGPYEQYF.

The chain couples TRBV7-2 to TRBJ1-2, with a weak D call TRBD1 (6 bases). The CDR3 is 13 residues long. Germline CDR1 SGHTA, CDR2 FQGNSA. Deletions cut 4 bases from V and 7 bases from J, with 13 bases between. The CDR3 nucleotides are TGTGCCAGCAGCTCGTCCAGGGGCAGTGGCTACACCTTC. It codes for CASSSSRGSGYTF.

CDR3 loop: CAGSLFRGRWDTQYF. CDR3 coding DNA: TGCGCCGGATCCTTGTTCCGGGGGAGGTGGGATACGCAGTATTTT. The genes are TRBV23-1 and TRBJ2-3, with a possible D match to TRBD2 (6 bases). Being an ORF, TRBV23-1 has a function that is uncertain. CDR3 size: 15 residues. Trimming took 11 bases from V and 6 from J, leaving 24 bases between them.

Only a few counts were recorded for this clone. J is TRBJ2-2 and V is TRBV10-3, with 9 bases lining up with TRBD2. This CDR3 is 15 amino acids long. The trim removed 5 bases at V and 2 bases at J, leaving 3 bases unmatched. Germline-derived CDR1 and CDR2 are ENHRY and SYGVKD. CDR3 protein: CAISIAGANTGELFF. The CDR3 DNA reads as TGTGCCATCAGTATAGCGGGGGCAAACACCGGGGAGCTGTTTTTT.

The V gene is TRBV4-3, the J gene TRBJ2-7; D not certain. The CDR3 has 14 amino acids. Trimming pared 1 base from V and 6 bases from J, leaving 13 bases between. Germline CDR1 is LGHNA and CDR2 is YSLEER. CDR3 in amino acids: CASSQVADYGEQYF. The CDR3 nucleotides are TGCGCCAGCAGCCAAGTGGCTGATTATGGCGAGCAGTACTTC.

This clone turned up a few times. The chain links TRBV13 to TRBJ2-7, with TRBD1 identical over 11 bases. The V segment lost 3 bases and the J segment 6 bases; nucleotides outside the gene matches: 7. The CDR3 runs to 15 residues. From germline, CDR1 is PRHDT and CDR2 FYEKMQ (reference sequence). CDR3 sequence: CASSFKDRGRPEQYF. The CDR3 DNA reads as TGTGCCAGCAGCTTTAAGGACAGGGGGCGACCCGAGCAGTACTTC.